These T cell receptor beta chains were read from a single sample in a study of vaccination and CD4 T cells after COVID-19. MiXCR was run by TCRdb on the PCR reads, yielding one entry per CDR3 protein. In the table there are about 10,000 distinct CDR3 sequences, 20% to 30% of which are singletons. For these receptors, no antigen is known. This material consisted of CD4+ T cells from blood, cultured in vitro, taken before SARS-CoV-2 vaccination. All receptors come from a human donor who received a COVID-19 vaccine. CDR3s include the opening cysteine and the closing phenylalanine or tryptophan. A D gene is named only where the DNA matches it firmly. The size of a clone is reported for some rows only, either as once, few or many, or as a class for expanded clones.

CDR3	DNA	V	J	D	size
CASSYSPQRGSYEQYF	TGTGCCAGCAGTTACTCGCCCCAGCGGGGTTCCTACGAGCAGTACTTC	TRBV6-5	TRBJ2-7	TRBD2	-
CASSNRGDAPSYEQYF	TGTGCCAGCAGCAATCGGGGTGACGCACCCTCCTACGAGCAGTACTTC	TRBV21-1	TRBJ2-7	-	-
CSARAVTSGTGADTQYF	TGCAGTGCTAGAGCGGTGACTTCCGGGACAGGCGCGGATACGCAGTATTTT	TRBV20-1	TRBJ2-3	TRBD1	few
CASSYLGLTGELFF	TGTGCCAGCAGTTACCTGGGCTTGACCGGGGAGCTGTTTTTT	TRBV6-5	TRBJ2-2	-	-
CASSPRGRVETQYF	TGTGCCAGCAGTCCCCGTGGGCGGGTGGAGACCCAGTACTTC	TRBV27	TRBJ2-5	-	medium-sized
CASGTGNTGELFF	TGCGCCAGCGGGACAGGGAACACCGGGGAGCTGTTTTTT	TRBV10-1	TRBJ2-2	TRBD1	few
CASSEGDRQETQYF	TGTGCCAGCAGTGAAGGCGACAGACAAGAGACCCAGTACTTC	TRBV2	TRBJ2-5	-	-
CAIMGGGVLYNSPLHF	TGTGCCATCATGGGGGGTGGGGTCCTCTATAATTCACCCCTCCACTTT	TRBV10-3	TRBJ1-6	-	-
CASSIGWGSTEAFF	TGTGCCAGCAGTATAGGTTGGGGGAGCACTGAAGCTTTCTTT	TRBV6-1	TRBJ1-1	-	-
CATSDSHQETQYF	TGTGCCACCAGTGATTCACATCAAGAGACCCAGTACTTC	TRBV24-1	TRBJ2-5	-	few
CASSYSDRGKETQYF	TGTGCCAGCAGTTACTCGGACAGGGGAAAAGAGACCCAGTACTTC	TRBV6-2/TRBV6-3	TRBJ2-5	TRBD1	-
CASSEVREGRGEAFF	TGCGCCAGCAGTGAGGTTCGAGAGGGGCGAGGTGAAGCTTTCTTT	TRBV10-1	TRBJ1-1	-	few
CASSRQFNYGYTF	TGTGCCAGCAGTCGACAGTTTAACTATGGCTACACCTTC	TRBV9	TRBJ1-2	-	-
CASTISPYLGTEAFF	TGTGCCAGTACCATATCCCCATACCTTGGGACTGAAGCTTTCTTT	TRBV19	TRBJ1-1	-	few
CASSDRGNYGYTF	TGTGCCAGCAGTGACAGGGGAAACTATGGCTACACCTTC	TRBV2	TRBJ1-2	-	few
CASTLDGLSNQPQHF	TGTGCCAGCACCTTGGACGGACTGAGCAATCAGCCCCAGCATTTT	TRBV6-1	TRBJ1-5	-	-
CASSIDPGTDTQYF	TGTGCCAGCAGCATTGACCCGGGCACAGATACGCAGTATTTT	TRBV5-4	TRBJ2-3	-	-
CASRRSGTQEGYTF	TGCGCCAGCAGACGATCCGGGACACAAGAAGGCTACACCTTC	TRBV5-1	TRBJ1-2	-	few
CASRLRFRQGGTEAFF	TGTGCCAGCAGACTCAGGTTTCGACAGGGCGGGACTGAAGCTTTCTTT	TRBV6-1	TRBJ1-1	TRBD1	-
CASSFRDNSPLHF	TGCGCCAGCAGCTTCAGGGATAATTCACCCCTCCACTTT	TRBV5-1	TRBJ1-6	-	-
CATSRDRGVSGNTIYF	TGTGCCACCAGCAGAGACAGGGGAGTTTCTGGAAACACCATATATTTT	TRBV15	TRBJ1-3	-	few
CSAREGGGGNTIYF	TGCAGTGCTAGGGAAGGGGGAGGCGGAAACACCATATATTTT	TRBV20-1	TRBJ1-3	-	-
CSAGDRGYGYTF	TGCAGTGCAGGGGACAGGGGCTATGGCTACACCTTC	TRBV20-1	TRBJ1-2	TRBD1	medium-sized
CAWSVQGKVTEAFF	TGTGCCTGGAGTGTACAGGGCAAGGTGACTGAAGCTTTCTTT	TRBV30	TRBJ1-1	-	few
CATTSGSYEQYF	TGTGCCACGACTAGCGGATCCTACGAGCAGTACTTC	TRBV10-3	TRBJ2-7	TRBD2	few
CASSRDRGHEKLFF	TGTGCCAGCAGCCGCGACAGGGGCCATGAAAAACTGTTTTTT	TRBV6-2/TRBV6-3	TRBJ1-4	TRBD1	few
CAGSLIFGAKNIQYF	TGTGCCGGCAGTCTAATATTTGGGGCCAAAAACATTCAGTACTTC	TRBV6-1	TRBJ2-4	-	-
CASSISNPSGALMPPYEQYF	TGTGCCAGCAGCATTAGTAATCCTAGCGGGGCCCTTATGCCCCCCTACGAGCAGTACTTC	TRBV7-2	TRBJ2-7	TRBD2	-
CATSAGRRTGELFF	TGTGCCACCAGTGCTGGGCGACGCACCGGGGAGCTGTTTTTT	TRBV24-1	TRBJ2-2	-	-
CASSLGSPSYELYF	TGTGCCAGCAGCTTAGGGTCGCCCTCCTACGAGCTGTACTTC	TRBV7-9	TRBJ2-7	-	few
CASSPRVNPNQPQHF	TGTGCCAGCAGCCCCCGGGTTAACCCAAATCAGCCCCAGCATTTT	TRBV12-3/TRBV12-4	TRBJ1-5	-	-
CASSMRPAGRHTQYF	TGTGCCAGTAGTATGAGGCCCGCAGGCCGCCATACGCAGTATTTT	TRBV19	TRBJ2-3	-	-
CASRLGGKETQYF	TGTGCCAGCCGGTTAGGGGGAAAAGAGACCCAGTACTTC	TRBV19	TRBJ2-5	-	-
CASSRGRGDNNSPLHF	TGTGCCAGCAGCAGGGGCAGGGGTGACAATAATTCACCCCTCCACTTT	TRBV21-1	TRBJ1-6	-	-
CATSDLGGKDTGELFF	TGTGCCACCAGTGATTTGGGAGGGAAGGACACCGGGGAGCTGTTTTTT	TRBV24-1	TRBJ2-2	-	-
CASSPMRGEDTQYF	TGTGCCAGCTCACCAATGAGGGGCGAGGATACGCAGTATTTT	TRBV18	TRBJ2-3	-	-
CASTKEQRASQHSNQPQHF	TGTGCCAGCACCAAAGAACAAAGGGCCTCGCAGCATAGCAATCAGCCCCAGCATTTT	TRBV21-1	TRBJ1-5	-	-
CATSDFPLRGPNNEQFF	TGTGCCACCAGTGATTTTCCCCTCCGGGGCCCCAACAATGAGCAGTTCTTC	TRBV24-1	TRBJ2-1	-	-
CASSVTPNTGELFF	TGTGCCAGCAGTGTGACACCGAACACCGGGGAGCTGTTTTTT	TRBV25-1	TRBJ2-2	-	medium-sized
CASSAGLAGYYEQYF	TGTGCCAGCAGTGCCGGACTAGCGGGGTACTACGAGCAGTACTTC	TRBV12-3/TRBV12-4	TRBJ2-7	TRBD2	-
CASSSGFVQNNSPLHF	TGTGCCAGCAGCTCCGGGTTTGTACAGAATAATTCACCCCTCCACTTT	TRBV11-2	TRBJ1-6	-	few
CASGGAGGYTF	TGTGCCAGCGGGGGGGCAGGGGGCTACACCTTC	TRBV6-1	TRBJ1-2	-	few
CASSARTSGGATGELFF	TGTGCCAGCAGCGCTAGGACTAGCGGGGGGGCCACCGGGGAGCTGTTTTTT	TRBV7-2	TRBJ2-2	TRBD2	-
CSARDLKGGRETQYF	TGCAGTGCTAGAGATCTGAAGGGGGGGCGAGAGACCCAGTACTTC	TRBV20-1	TRBJ2-5	-	-
CASSGTGGIGHQPQHF	TGTGCCAGTAGTGGGACCGGTGGGATAGGGCATCAGCCCCAGCATTTT	TRBV19	TRBJ1-5	-	few
CASIRSTGAEFYGYTF	TGTGCCAGTATTCGATCCACGGGAGCGGAGTTCTATGGCTACACCTTC	TRBV19	TRBJ1-2	-	-